Following are 12 T cell receptor beta chains from one sample sequenced in a study of control samples from healthy donors and cancer patients. Sequencing was performed with immunoSEQ multiplex PCR; in TCRdb, only in-frame clones are kept and a portion is missing. The sample contains about 28,000 clones, about 86% of which appear only once. The sample consisted of PBMCs. All receptors derive from a woman aged 35 to 49 with lung cancer.

CDR3 sequence (DNA): TGTGCCAGCAGTTACATCCGGGCGAACTATGGCTACACCTTC. Amino acids: CASSYIRANYGYTF. The chain has TRBV6-5 and TRBJ1-2; the D is unclear. Trimming took 2 bases from V and 2 from J, leaving 9 bases between them. CDR3 size: 14 residues. CDR1 and CDR2 (germline): MNHEY, SVGAGI.

Only one count was recorded for this clone. The chain has TRBV15 and TRBJ2-3, with 7 bases aligning to TRBD2. Germline V gene sequence: CDR1 LNHNV, CDR2 YYDKDF (reference sequence). The CDR3 sequence is 16 residues long. V shed 2 bases and J 0 bases; nucleotides not matched to a gene: 5. The CDR3 loop reads CATSRRDYPSTDTQYF. In DNA, the CDR3 is TGTGCCACCAGCAGAAGGGACTACCCTAGCACAGATACGCAGTATTTT.

The sample holds a few counts of this clone. This chain uses TRBV19 with TRBJ1-6, with D possibly matching TRBD1 (5 bases). This CDR3 region has 15 residues. Germline V gene lookup returns CDR1 LNHDA and CDR2 SQIVND (reference sequence). With 3 bases removed from V and 8 bases from J, the gap between germline ends came to 14 bases. Written as DNA, the CDR3 is TGTGCCAGTAGTATTGGCGGGGGGACGGATTCACCCCTCCACTTT. Its translation is CASSIGGGTDSPLHF.

The V gene is TRBV11-3, the J gene TRBJ1-1; the match to TRBD1 covers 9 bases. This CDR3 contains 16 residues. V shed 0 bases, J shed 1 base, and the junction held 3 bases outside the gene matches. Per the germline V gene, CDR1 is SGHNT and CDR2 is YENEEA. The CDR3 region is CASSLDGGQGNTEAFF. CDR3 in DNA: TGTGCCAGCAGCTTAGATGGGGGACAGGGGAACACTGAAGCTTTCTTT.

This chain uses TRBV30 with TRBJ1-1; D may be TRBD1 (5 bases). The CDR3 has 15 amino acids. Germline CDR1 is GTSNPN and CDR2 is SVGIG (reference sequence). Trimming pared 2 bases from V and 1 base from J, leaving 14 bases between. This CDR3 is CAWSKRKGENTEAFF. CDR3 coding DNA: TGTGCCTGGAGTAAGCGGAAAGGGGAGAACACTGAAGCTTTCTTT.

This clone was found a few times. The rearrangement links TRBV12-3 or TRBV12-4 to TRBJ1-2, with D perhaps TRBD1 (5 bases). The CDR3 consists of 12 residues. V shed 2 bases and J shed 11 bases, with 12 bases lying between them. The CDR3 region has the DNA TGTGCCAGCAGTTTACAGGGCGGACGGTACACCTTC. Protein sequence: CASSLQGGRYTF.

This rearrangement joins TRBV30 to TRBJ2-3, with D possibly being TRBD1 (6 bases). Germline-derived CDR1 and CDR2 are GTSNPN and SVGIG (reference sequence). V lost 4 bases to trimming and J lost 5 bases, with 16 bases between them. The CDR3 loop spans 14 amino acids. This chain's CDR3 is CAWTKGDPQDTQYF. CDR3 bases: TGTGCCTGGACTAAGGGGGATCCACAAGATACGCAGTATTTT. Full variable domain (rest looked up from reference TRBV30 and TRBJ2-3): SQTIHQWPATLVQPVGSPLSLECTVEGTSNPNLYWYRQAAGRGLQLLFYSVGIGQISSEVPQNLSASRPQDRQFILSSKKLLLSDSGFYLCAWTKGDPQDTQYFGPGTRLTVL.

This chain links TRBV2 with TRBJ2-7, with D tentatively TRBD2 (5 bases). This CDR3 has 15 residues. Germline assignment: CDR1 SNHLY and CDR2 FYNNEI. Trimming pared 5 bases from V and 4 bases from J, leaving 18 bases between. This chain's CDR3 is CASSFGVQSGYEQYF. The CDR3 nucleotides read TGTGCCAGCAGTTTCGGGGTTCAATCGGGGTACGAGCAGTACTTC. The complete variable domain, with remaining parts taken from reference TRBV2 and TRBJ2-7, reads EPEVTQTPSHQVTQMGQEVILRCVPISNHLYFYWYRQILGQKVEFLVSFYNNEISEKSEIFDDQFSVERPDGSNFTLKIRSTKLEDSAMYFCASSFGVQSGYEQYFGPGTRLTVT.

This chain connects TRBV28 to TRBJ2-7, with D perhaps TRBD1 or TRBD2 (5 bases each). The germline CDR1 and CDR2 sequences are MDHEN and SYDVKM. V dropped 1 base and J dropped 6 bases, with 13 bases sitting between them. This CDR3 contains 14 residues. CDR3 coding DNA: TGTGCCAGCAGTTTATCGGCCCGGGGCGGCGAGCAGTACTTC. Amino acid sequence: CASSLSARGGEQYF.

The rearrangement uses TRBV3-1 (or the pseudogene TRBV3-2) and TRBJ1-5, with TRBD1 matching over 7 bases. The germline V gene encodes CDR1 LGHDT and CDR2 YNNKEL (reference sequence). The junction had 2 bases not matched to a gene; V was cut back by 9 bases and J by 0 bases. This CDR3 comprises 13 residues. CDR3 region: CARGTASNQPQHF. CDR3 nucleotide sequence: TGTGCCAGAGGGACAGCTAGCAATCAGCCCCAGCATTTT.

DNA of the CDR3: TGTGCCAGCACCCGGGGGACAACCCATTCACCCCTCCACTTT. It yields the protein CASTRGTTHSPLHF. This sequence joins TRBV6-5 and TRBJ1-6, with a possible D match to TRBD1 (6 bases). V was pared by 7 bases and J by 8 bases, with 15 bases between. Germline CDR1 reads MNHEY; CDR2 reads SVGAGI. This CDR3 spans 14 amino acids.

The chain uses TRBV5-4 and TRBJ2-2; 9 nucleotides match TRBD1. V lost 7 bases, J lost 5 bases, and 9 bases stayed unmatched. This CDR3 region has 15 residues. Germline V CDR1 and CDR2: SGHNT, YYREEE (reference sequence). CDR3 sequence (DNA): TGTGCCAGCGGGAACCGGGACAGGGCTACCGGGGAGCTGTTTTTT. This translates into CASGNRDRATGELFF.